Below, one TCR beta chain is given with its context. The CDR3 spans 15 residues. Germline trimming cut 1 base from V and 4 bases from J; bases unmatched to any gene: 4. CDR1 is MNHNS and CDR2 is SASEGT in the germline V gene. The method was immunoSEQ multiplex PCR; TCRdb's version includes in-frame clones alone and lacks a portion of them. The data show tens of thousands of clones, almost 80% seen once. This entry belongs to a study of blood T cell repertoires in COVID-19. Study context: Samples taken during acute and convalescent COVID-19 were collected in the United States, Italy and Spain.

The TCR originated in a man aged 55 to 70 with acute or convalescent COVID-19. The rearrangement links TRBV6-1 to TRBJ1-2; TRBD1 aligns across 9 bases. Sequencing used peripheral blood. The DNA of the CDR3 is TGTGCCAGCAGTGAAGACAGGGGGCGGCTCTATGGCTACACCTTC. This encodes CASSEDRGRLYGYTF.